A selection of T cell receptor beta chains follows, all from one sample in a study of blood T cell repertoires in COVID-19. Sequencing was performed with immunoSEQ multiplex PCR; in TCRdb, only in-frame clones are kept and a portion is missing. The sample yields about 140,000 clones, approximately 84% seen once. Sequencing used peripheral blood. All receptors come from a woman aged 55-70 years with acute or convalescent COVID-19. CDR3s leave out the opening cysteine and the closing phenylalanine or tryptophan.

V,CDR3
TRBV3-1/TRBV3-2,ASSPGQGSYEQY
TRBV10-1,ASRSGTSGSTDTQY
TRBV5-1,ASSLAKRDTQY
TRBV4-1,ASSQDRGRSNEQF
TRBV25-1,ASSGGLGQGYAGELF
TRBV5-5,ASSLYRGHSGANVLT
TRBV15,ATSRGLAGGYEQY
TRBV19,ASIPSLSPVMNTEAF
TRBV30,AWSRGRLREKLF
TRBV30,AGNNRRVGNYEQY
TRBV28,ASSPSRLYNEQF
TRBV6-5,ASSYFGAGANVLT
TRBV9,ASSVGSSSYNEQF
TRBV5-1,ASSRTGRNTEAF
TRBV19,ASSMTGTGSYEQY